The clone carrying this T cell receptor beta chain was found many times. As part of library construction, unique molecular identifiers were attached to individual cDNA molecules. A single record per CDR3 protein comes from TCRdb applying MiXCR to the 5' RACE reads. Altogether approximately 65,000 distinct CDR3 sequences are present, roughly an eighth being singletons, with the ten largest covering over 12%. The V end was cut by 1 base, the J end by 10 bases, with 1 base between. In germline, CDR1 is SQVTM, CDR2 ANQGSEA. The CDR3 totals 8 residues. These data are taken from a study of early T cells in non-severe SARS-CoV-2 infection.

The chain uses TRBV29-1 and TRBJ2-5, with D hard to call. Sequenced input: whole blood. The sequence was obtained from an adult who was a healthcare worker with PCR-confirmed SARS-CoV-2 infection or an uninfected control (not recorded which). The CDR3 coding sequence is TGCAGCGTTGAAGGCCAGTACTTC. Amino acid sequence: CSVEGQYF.